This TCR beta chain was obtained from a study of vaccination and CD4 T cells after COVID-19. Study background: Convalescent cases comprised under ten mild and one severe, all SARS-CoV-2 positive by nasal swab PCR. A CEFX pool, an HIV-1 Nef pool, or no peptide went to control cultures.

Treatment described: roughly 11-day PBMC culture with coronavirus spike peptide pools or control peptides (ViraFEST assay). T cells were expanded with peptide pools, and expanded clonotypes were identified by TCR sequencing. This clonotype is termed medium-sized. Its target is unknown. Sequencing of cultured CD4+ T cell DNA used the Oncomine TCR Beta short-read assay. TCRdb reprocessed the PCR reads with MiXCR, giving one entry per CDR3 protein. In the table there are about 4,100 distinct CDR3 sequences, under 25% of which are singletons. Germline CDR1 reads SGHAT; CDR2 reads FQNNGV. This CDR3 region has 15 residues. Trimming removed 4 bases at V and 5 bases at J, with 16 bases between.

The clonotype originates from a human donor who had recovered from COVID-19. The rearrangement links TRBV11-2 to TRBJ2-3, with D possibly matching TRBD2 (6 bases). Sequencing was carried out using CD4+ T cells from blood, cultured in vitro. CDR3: CASSSLAGGRDTQYF. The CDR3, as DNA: TGTGCCAGCAGCTCACTAGCTGGAGGTCGAGATACGCAGTATTTT.